These T cell receptor beta chains were read from a single sample in a study of identical twins. TCRdb ran MiXCR on the 5' RACE reads and lists one entry per CDR3 protein. The profile shows 250,000 to 300,000 distinct CDR3 sequences, about 8.9% of them singletons. This sample was also put to use in a study of yellow fever vaccine responses in identical twins.

Sequences were obtained from CD8+ T cells sorted from blood. All receptors come from a young woman in good health. Both conserved end residues are part of each CDR3. Each record gives: CDR3 length, D gene, J gene, V gene, clone size, CDR3 protein, CDR3 DNA. D genes are given only for firm matches. The size entry is marked missing in some rows and otherwise reads once, few, many or a size class.

14,TRBD1,TRBJ1-2,TRBV9,many,CASSPDRGNYGYTF,TGTGCCAGCAGTCCCGACAGGGGCAACTATGGCTACACCTTC
14,.,TRBJ1-1,TRBV4-1,few,CASSQTGVKTEAFF,TGCGCCAGCAGCCAAACAGGAGTTAAGACTGAAGCTTTCTTT
15,.,TRBJ2-5,TRBV7-2,.,CASSWPGLVGETQYF,TGTGCCAGCAGCTGGCCGGGACTGGTGGGCGAGACCCAGTACTTC
14,TRBD1,TRBJ2-1,TRBV7-9,.,CASSLMTGDNEQFF,TGTGCCAGCAGCTTAATGACAGGGGACAATGAGCAGTTCTTC
14,.,TRBJ2-1,TRBV2,.,CASSLLGDYNEQFF,TGTGCCAGCAGTCTGCTAGGAGACTACAATGAGCAGTTCTTC
15,.,TRBJ2-7,TRBV11-2,many,CASSLLSDQGHEQYF,TGTGCCAGCAGCTTATTAAGTGACCAAGGCCACGAGCAGTACTTC
13,.,TRBJ2-7,TRBV2,few,CASSEGHSYEQYF,TGTGCCAGCAGTGAGGGTCACTCCTACGAGCAGTACTTC
16,.,TRBJ2-1,TRBV14,many,CASSQYPAGPYNEQFF,TGTGCCAGCAGCCAATACCCCGCGGGCCCCTACAATGAGCAGTTCTTC
14,.,TRBJ2-7,TRBV24-1,many,CATSDLPSGYEQYF,TGTGCCACCAGTGATTTGCCCAGCGGCTACGAGCAGTACTTC
15,.,TRBJ2-1,TRBV7-9,few,CASSPGRYNYNEQFF,TGTGCCAGCAGCCCCGGACGGTACAACTACAATGAGCAGTTCTTC
14,.,TRBJ1-2,TRBV10-2,many,CASSRDSGGYGYTF,TGCGCCAGCAGTCGGGACTCCGGGGGCTATGGCTACACCTTC
18,TRBD1,TRBJ2-1,TRBV15,few,CATSSTHRGFGSYNEQFF,TGTGCCACCAGCAGTACCCACAGGGGTTTTGGGTCCTACAATGAGCAGTTCTTC
13,.,TRBJ2-5,TRBV27,.,CASSNGGVETQYF,TGTGCCAGCAGCAACGGAGGGGTAGAGACCCAGTACTTC
12,.,TRBJ2-7,TRBV5-6,few,CASSSQNYEQYF,TGTGCCAGCAGCTCCCAGAACTACGAGCAGTACTTC
19,TRBD1,TRBJ2-1,TRBV3-1,many,CASRNRDRGAPGSYNEQFF,TGTGCCAGCCGAAACCGGGACAGGGGTGCCCCAGGGTCCTACAATGAGCAGTTCTTC
13,.,TRBJ1-6,TRBV20-1,.,CSASRDDYSPLHF,TGCAGTGCTAGTCGGGACGACTATTCACCCCTCCACTTT
14,TRBD1,TRBJ1-5,TRBV12-3/TRBV12-4,many,CASSWQGANQPQHF,TGTGCCAGCAGTTGGCAGGGGGCTAATCAGCCCCAGCATTTT
12,.,TRBJ2-4,TRBV4-1,.,CASSPAKNIQYF,TGCGCCAGCAGCCCAGCCAAAAACATTCAGTACTTC
16,TRBD1,TRBJ2-2,TRBV20-1,.,CSARTTQGAYTGELFF,TGCAGTGCTAGAACAACACAGGGGGCCTACACCGGGGAGCTGTTTTTT
14,.,TRBJ2-7,TRBV7-9,.,CASSPKFSSYEQYF,TGTGCCAGCAGCCCCAAGTTTAGCTCCTACGAGCAGTACTTC
13,.,TRBJ1-6,TRBV12-3/TRBV12-4,many,CASIPGGNSPLHF,TGTGCCAGCATCCCGGGGGGGAATTCACCCCTCCACTTT
15,TRBD2,TRBJ2-3,TRBV6-1,.,CASSLESGGLDTQYF,TGTGCCAGCAGTCTGGAAAGCGGGGGGTTAGATACGCAGTATTTT
13,.,TRBJ2-2,TRBV3-1,many,CASSQGSTGELFF,TGTGCCAGCAGCCAAGGGTCCACCGGGGAGCTGTTTTTT
14,TRBD2,TRBJ2-7,TRBV20-1,.,CSASSSGVSYEQYF,TGCAGTGCTAGTTCTAGCGGGGTCTCCTACGAGCAGTACTTC
15,TRBD1,TRBJ1-1,TRBV6-2/TRBV6-3,few,CASSLKQGAFAEAFF,TGTGCCAGCAGTCTAAAACAGGGGGCTTTCGCTGAAGCTTTCTTT
16,.,TRBJ2-5,TRBV11-2,.,CASSRNSPVLQETQYF,TGTGCCAGCAGCCGGAATTCCCCGGTACTCCAAGAGACCCAGTACTTC
14,.,TRBJ2-1,TRBV29-1,few,CSVVGQGKDNEQFF,TGCAGCGTGGTGGGGCAGGGGAAGGACAATGAGCAGTTCTTC
11,.,TRBJ2-1,TRBV29-1,many,CSVDMDNEQFF,TGCAGCGTTGATATGGACAATGAGCAGTTCTTC
14,.,TRBJ2-7,TRBV27,.,CASRLVPESYEQYF,TGTGCCAGCAGATTGGTCCCGGAATCCTACGAGCAGTACTTC
12,.,TRBJ2-7,TRBV6-2/TRBV6-3,many,CASSGTSIEQYF,TGTGCCAGCAGTGGCACTAGCATCGAGCAGTACTTC
15,TRBD2,TRBJ2-1,TRBV7-3,few,CASSLLAGGPREQFF,TGTGCCAGCAGCTTACTAGCGGGGGGGCCGCGTGAGCAGTTCTTC
14,.,TRBJ2-5,TRBV12-3/TRBV12-4,many,CASSPPTRRETQYF,TGTGCCAGCAGTCCACCGACTAGGCGAGAGACCCAGTACTTC
16,.,TRBJ2-5,TRBV18,few,CASSPRLATPRETQYF,TGTGCCAGCTCACCACGATTGGCTACCCCGAGGGAGACCCAGTACTTC
13,.,TRBJ2-7,TRBV13,many,CASSLEDSSEQYF,TGTGCCAGCAGCTTAGAAGATTCCTCCGAGCAGTACTTC
14,TRBD2,TRBJ2-1,TRBV7-9,.,CASRVTSGSDEQFF,TGTGCCAGCAGGGTCACTAGCGGGAGTGATGAGCAGTTCTTC
16,.,TRBJ2-2,TRBV5-1,.,CASSLGRSSNTGELFF,TGCGCCAGCAGCTTGGGGAGGAGTTCGAACACCGGGGAGCTGTTTTTT
15,.,TRBJ2-3,TRBV4-1,many,CASSQEPESTDTQYF,TGCGCCAGCAGCCAAGAACCGGAGAGCACAGATACGCAGTATTTT
15,.,TRBJ2-1,TRBV4-3,many,CASSQDRESYNEQFF,TGCGCCAGCAGCCAAGACCGGGAGTCCTACAATGAGCAGTTCTTC
20,TRBD2,TRBJ2-7,TRBV11-1,once,CASSLVRLAGGPFPPYEQYF,TGTGCCAGCAGCTTAGTCCGGCTAGCGGGAGGGCCATTCCCCCCCTACGAGCAGTACTTC
17,TRBD2,TRBJ2-5,TRBV7-9,.,CASSSPTSGRAWETQYF,TGTGCCAGCAGCTCACCTACTAGCGGGAGGGCCTGGGAGACCCAGTACTTC
16,.,TRBJ1-2,TRBV6-1,few,CASSTPGVGGGYGYTF,TGTGCCAGCAGCACCCCGGGGGTGGGCGGGGGCTATGGCTACACCTTC
13,.,TRBJ1-2,TRBV14,few,CASSQGGGYGYTF,TGTGCCAGCAGCCAAGGAGGAGGCTATGGCTACACCTTC
14,TRBD1,TRBJ2-5,TRBV2,.,CAREGSRGQETQYF,TGTGCCAGAGAGGGTAGCAGGGGGCAAGAGACCCAGTACTTC
15,.,TRBJ2-2,TRBV12-3/TRBV12-4,few,CASSFRESNTGELFF,TGTGCCAGCAGTTTTAGGGAATCAAACACCGGGGAGCTGTTTTTT
15,TRBD1,TRBJ2-7,TRBV4-1,.,CASRLDRGGSYEQYF,TGCGCCAGCAGGCTTGACAGGGGGGGATCCTACGAGCAGTACTTC
15,.,TRBJ2-7,TRBV4-1,many,CASSQVEGLGYEQYF,TGCGCCAGCAGCCAAGTTGAAGGCCTAGGATACGAGCAGTACTTC
13,.,TRBJ2-7,TRBV7-2,few,CASSQAVYYEQYF,TGTGCCAGCAGCCAAGCCGTCTATTACGAGCAGTACTTC